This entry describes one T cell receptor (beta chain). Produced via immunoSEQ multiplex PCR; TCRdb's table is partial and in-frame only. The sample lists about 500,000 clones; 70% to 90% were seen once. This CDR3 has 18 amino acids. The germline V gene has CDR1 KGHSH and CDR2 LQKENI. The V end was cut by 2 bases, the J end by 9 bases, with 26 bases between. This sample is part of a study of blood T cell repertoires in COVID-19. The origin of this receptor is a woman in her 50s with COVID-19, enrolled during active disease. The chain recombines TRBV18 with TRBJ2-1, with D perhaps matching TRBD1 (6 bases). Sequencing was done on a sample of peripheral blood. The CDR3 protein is CASSPAARDIWWISEQFF. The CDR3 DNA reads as TGTGCCAGCTCACCAGCCGCACGGGACATTTGGTGGATTAGTGAGCAGTTCTTC.